What follows is one T cell receptor beta chain and its context. Original methodology: Counts of nucleated cells, estimated from reference gene primer amplification, were obtained. Clones were read by immunoSEQ multiplex PCR, and TCRdb kept only the in-frame ones, dropping some. V and J calls and clone size are those listed in that table; D and trimming were worked out from the DNA. The table has approximately 150,000 clones, about 86% seen once. These data belong to a study of blood T cell repertoires in COVID-19. Study background: Some COVID-19 samples were acute and others convalescent; all came from the United States, Italy and Spain. Sample material is recorded as cDNA or gDNA derived from T cells, B-cell-depleted T cells, or PBMCs.

Germline CDR1 reads MDHEN; CDR2 reads SYDVKM. CDR3 length: 15 residues. Trimming removed 1 base from V and 2 bases from J; junction bases left unmatched: 4. Material for sequencing was peripheral blood. The receptor was derived from a woman in her sixties with acute or convalescent COVID-19. The chain uses TRBV28 and TRBJ1-1; 7 bases fit TRBD1. The CDR3 DNA reads TGTGCCAGCAGTTTATTAGGGGGCCCTAACACTGAAGCTTTCTTT. It is translated as CASSLLGGPNTEAFF.